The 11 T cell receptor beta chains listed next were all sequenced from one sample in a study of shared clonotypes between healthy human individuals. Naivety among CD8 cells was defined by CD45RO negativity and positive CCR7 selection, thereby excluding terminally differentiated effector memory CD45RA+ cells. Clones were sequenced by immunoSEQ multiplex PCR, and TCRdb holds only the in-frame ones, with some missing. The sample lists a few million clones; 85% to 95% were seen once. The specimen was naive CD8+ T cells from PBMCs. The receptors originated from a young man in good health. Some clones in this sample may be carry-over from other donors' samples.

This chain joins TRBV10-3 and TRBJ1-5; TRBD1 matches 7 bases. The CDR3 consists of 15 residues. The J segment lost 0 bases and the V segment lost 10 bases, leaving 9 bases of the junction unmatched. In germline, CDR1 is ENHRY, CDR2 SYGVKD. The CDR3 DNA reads TGTGCCACGCGGGACAGCGGTCTTAGCAATCAGCCCCAGCATTTT. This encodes CATRDSGLSNQPQHF.

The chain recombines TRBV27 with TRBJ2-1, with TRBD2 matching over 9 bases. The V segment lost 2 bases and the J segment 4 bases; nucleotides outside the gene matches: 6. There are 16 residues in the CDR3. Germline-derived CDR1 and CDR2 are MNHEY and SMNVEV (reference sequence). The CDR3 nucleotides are TGTGCCAGCAGTTTACGTGCTAGCGGGATTTACAATGAGCAGTTCTTC. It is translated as CASSLRASGIYNEQFF.

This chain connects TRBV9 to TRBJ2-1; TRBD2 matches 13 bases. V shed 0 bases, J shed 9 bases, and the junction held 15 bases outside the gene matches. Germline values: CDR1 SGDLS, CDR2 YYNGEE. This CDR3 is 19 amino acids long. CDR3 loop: CASSVGTSGRGGGGGEQFF. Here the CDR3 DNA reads TGTGCCAGCAGCGTAGGGACTAGCGGGAGAGGCGGGGGTGGCGGTGAGCAGTTCTTC.

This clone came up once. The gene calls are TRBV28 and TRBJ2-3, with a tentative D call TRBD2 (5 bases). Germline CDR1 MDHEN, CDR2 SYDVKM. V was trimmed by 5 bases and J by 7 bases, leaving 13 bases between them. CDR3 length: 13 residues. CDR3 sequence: CASSPLRAYTQYF. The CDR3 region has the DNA TGTGCCAGCAGTCCACTGAGGGCCTATACGCAGTATTTT.

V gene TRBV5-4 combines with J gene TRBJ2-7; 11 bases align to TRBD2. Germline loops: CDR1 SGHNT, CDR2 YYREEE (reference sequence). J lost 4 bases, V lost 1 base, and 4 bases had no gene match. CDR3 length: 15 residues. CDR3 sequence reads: CASSLLAGGGYEQYF. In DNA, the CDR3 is TGTGCCAGCAGCTTGCTAGCGGGAGGTGGTTACGAGCAGTACTTC. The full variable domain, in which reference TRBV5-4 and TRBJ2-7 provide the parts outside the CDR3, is ETGVTQSPTHLIKTRGQQVTLRCSSQSGHNTVSWYQQALGQGPQFIFQYYREEENGRGNFPPRFSGLQFPNYSSELNVNALELDDSALYLCASSLLAGGGYEQYFGPGTRLTVT.

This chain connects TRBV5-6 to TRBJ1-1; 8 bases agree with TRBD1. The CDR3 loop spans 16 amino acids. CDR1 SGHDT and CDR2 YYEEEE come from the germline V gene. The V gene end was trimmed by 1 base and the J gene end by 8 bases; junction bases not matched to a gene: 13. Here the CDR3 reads CASSLSLATGVAEAFF. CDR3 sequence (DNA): TGTGCCAGCAGCTTGTCATTGGCGACAGGGGTTGCGGAAGCTTTCTTT.

CDR3 nucleotides: TGTGCCAGCAGTGCCCAAACCGGGACTAACTATGGCTACACCTTC. Translation gives CASSAQTGTNYGYTF. The chain has TRBV27 and TRBJ1-2; D remains unclear. In germline, CDR1 is MNHEY, CDR2 SMNVEV (reference sequence). Trimming removed 5 bases at V and 0 bases at J, with 13 bases between. The CDR3 spans 15 residues.

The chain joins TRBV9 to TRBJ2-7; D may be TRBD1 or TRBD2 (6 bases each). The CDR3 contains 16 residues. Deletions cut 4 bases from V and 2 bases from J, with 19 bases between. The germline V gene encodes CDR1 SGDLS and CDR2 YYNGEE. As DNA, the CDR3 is TGTGCCAGCAGCCCATCCCGCTCGGGGGCCCCCTACGAGCAGTACTTC. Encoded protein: CASSPSRSGAPYEQYF.

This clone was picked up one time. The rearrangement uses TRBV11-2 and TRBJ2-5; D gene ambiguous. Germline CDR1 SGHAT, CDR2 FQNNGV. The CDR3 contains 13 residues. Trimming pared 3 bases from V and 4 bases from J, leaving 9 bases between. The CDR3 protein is CASSFGKLETQYF. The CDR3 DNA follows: TGTGCCAGCAGCTTTGGCAAACTAGAGACCCAGTACTTC.

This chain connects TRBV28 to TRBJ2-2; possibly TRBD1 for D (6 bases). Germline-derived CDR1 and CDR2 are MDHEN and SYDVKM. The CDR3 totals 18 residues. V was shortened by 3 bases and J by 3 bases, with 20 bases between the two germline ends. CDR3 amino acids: CASSFPFYRDGDTGELFF. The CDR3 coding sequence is TGTGCCAGCAGTTTTCCCTTTTACAGGGACGGGGACACCGGGGAGCTGTTTTTT.

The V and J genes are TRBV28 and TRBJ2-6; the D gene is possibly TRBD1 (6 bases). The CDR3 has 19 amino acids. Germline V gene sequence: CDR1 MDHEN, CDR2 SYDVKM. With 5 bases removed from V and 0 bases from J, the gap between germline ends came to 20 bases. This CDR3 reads CASSQTTGSTSSGANVLTF. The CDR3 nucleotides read TGTGCCAGCAGTCAAACCACAGGGAGCACTAGCTCTGGGGCCAACGTCCTGACTTTC.